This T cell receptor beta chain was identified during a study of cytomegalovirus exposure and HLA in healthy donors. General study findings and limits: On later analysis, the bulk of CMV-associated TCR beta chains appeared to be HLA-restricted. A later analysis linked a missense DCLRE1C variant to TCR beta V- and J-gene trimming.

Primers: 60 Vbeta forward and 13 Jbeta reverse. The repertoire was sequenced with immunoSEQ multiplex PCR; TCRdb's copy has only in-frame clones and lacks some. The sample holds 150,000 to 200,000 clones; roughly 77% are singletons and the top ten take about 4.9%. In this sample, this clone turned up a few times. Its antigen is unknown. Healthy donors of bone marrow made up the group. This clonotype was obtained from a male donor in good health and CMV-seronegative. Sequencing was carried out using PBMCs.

CDR3 in DNA: TGCGCCAGCAGCTTCCTGACAGGCCGCTCTGGGGCCAACGTCCTGACTTTC. As protein: CASSFLTGRSGANVLTF. The chain recombines TRBV5-1 with TRBJ2-6, with D possibly TRBD1 on 6 matching bases. The V end was cut by 2 bases, the J end by 0 bases, with 12 bases between. The CDR3 is made up of 17 amino acids. Germline CDR1 reads SGHRS; CDR2 reads YFSETQ. The complete variable domain, with remaining parts taken from reference TRBV5-1 and TRBJ2-6, reads KAGVTQTPRYLIKTRGQQVTLSCSPISGHRSVSWYQQTPGQGLQFLFEYFSETQRNKGNFPGRFSGRQFSNSRSEMNVSTLELGDSALYLCASSFLTGRSGANVLTFGAGSRLTVL.